This paragraph covers one T cell receptor (beta chain) sequence. Its antigen remains unidentified. This entry belongs to a study of shared clonotypes between healthy human individuals. Whole-study context: CD4 naive and CD4 memory each took three plates per donor, while CD8 naive took two and CD8 memory one. Findings and caveats of the study: Memory subsets generally showed lower estimated richness than naive subsets. Exclusively blood specimens were collected; tissue repertoires likely differ.

Between the trimmed V and J ends, which lost 10 bases and 0 bases, there was a span of 3 bases. The germline gives CDR1 SGHAT, CDR2 FQNNGV. CDR3 length: 11 residues. Generated by immunoSEQ multiplex PCR, the TCRdb table keeps only in-frame clones and is missing some. The profile shows approximately 2.1 million clones, more than 80% of them singletons. This receptor was obtained from a man aged 18 to 30 in good health. Some clones in this sample may be carry-over from other donors' samples. Sequencing was performed on naive CD4+ T cells from PBMCs. The subset: CD45RA+ positively selected. The chain is built from TRBV11-2 and TRBJ2-2; D uncertain. This CDR3 reads CATSNTGELFF. The CDR3 nucleotides read TGTGCCACCTCGAACACCGGGGAGCTGTTTTTT.